Following are 12 T cell receptor beta chains from one sample sequenced in a study of T cell repertoires in cytomegalovirus infection. TCRdb recomputed calls from the reads with MiXCR, one row per CDR3 protein. This sample has about 490,000 distinct CDR3 sequences; about 15% occur once, and the top ten carry 24%. Sequencing input: CD8+ T cells from PBMCs. The receptors were gathered from a human donor in good health (CMV status not recorded). Some clones in this sample may be carry-over from other donors' samples.

This clonotype has a handful of counts. The V gene is TRBV5-6, the J gene TRBJ2-3; D unclear. Deletions cut 0 bases from V and 0 bases from J, with 8 bases between. The CDR3 has 15 residues. Germline assignment: CDR1 SGHDT and CDR2 YYEEEE. CDR3 bases: TGTGCCAGCAGCTTGGAAGCGCTAAGCACAGATACGCAGTATTTT. Translation: CASSLEALSTDTQYF.

This clonotype was counted a few times. The chain recombines TRBV28 with TRBJ1-1; a weak D match, TRBD1 (5 bases). Deletions cut 3 bases from V and 6 bases from J, with 14 bases between. Per the germline V gene, CDR1 is MDHEN and CDR2 is SYDVKM. The CDR3 extends over 14 amino acids. The CDR3 spells CASSLSPRGSEAFF. CDR3 DNA sequence: TGTGCCAGCAGTTTGAGCCCTCGGGGCTCTGAAGCTTTCTTT.

This clonotype has just a few counts. The rearrangement uses TRBV19 and TRBJ1-6, with 8 positions matching TRBD1. CDR3 length: 14 amino acids. Per the germline V gene, CDR1 is LNHDA and CDR2 is SQIVND (reference sequence). J gave up 7 bases and V 10 bases, and 9 bases lay outside the gene matches. Here the CDR3 DNA reads TGTGCCACCGCAGACAGGGGAGGCAATTCACCCCTCCACTTT. It is translated as CATADRGGNSPLHF. Variable domain in full (rest from reference TRBV19 and TRBJ1-6): DGGITQSPKYLFRKEGQNVTLSCEQNLNHDAMYWYRQDPGQGLRLIYYSQIVNDFQKGDIAEGYSVSREKKESFPLTVTSAQKNPTAFYLCATADRGGNSPLHFGNGTRLTVT.

The gene calls are TRBV2 and TRBJ2-1; 7 bases align to TRBD2. V lost 9 bases to trimming and J lost 5 bases; unmatched junction nucleotides: 4. The CDR3 loop spans 12 amino acids. Per the germline V gene, CDR1 is SNHLY and CDR2 is FYNNEI. The CDR3 DNA sequence: TGTGCCAGATGGACTAGAAACAATGAGCAGTTCTTC. Residues: CARWTRNNEQFF.

This rearrangement joins TRBV15 to TRBJ1-6; no reliable D call. In germline, CDR1 is LNHNV, CDR2 YYDKDF (reference sequence). The CDR3 extends over 16 amino acids. V was pared by 2 bases and J by 6 bases, with 14 bases between. DNA for the CDR3: TGTGCCACCAGCAGACCTGCGGAAGGGTCTAATTCACCCCTCCACTTT. This translates into CATSRPAEGSNSPLHF.

Comment on this clonotype: A much larger clone lies one base from this, so it may be a read error. The chain combines TRBV12-3 or TRBV12-4 with TRBJ1-2; a weak D match, TRBD1 (5 bases). V was clipped by 3 bases and J by 6 bases, with 14 bases between them. The CDR3 is 14 residues long. The CDR3 is CASSFKSGGDGYTF. In DNA, the CDR3 is TGTGCCAGCAGTTTTAAGTCAGGAGGGGATGGCTACACCTTC.

This chain joins TRBV5-4 and TRBJ2-2, with 14 bases aligning to TRBD2. This CDR3 contains 16 residues. The J segment lost 7 bases and the V segment lost 4 bases, leaving 6 bases of the junction unmatched. The germline CDR1 and CDR2 sequences are SGHNT and YYREEE (reference sequence). The CDR3 reads CASSEGLAGAVGELFF. The CDR3 DNA is TGTGCCAGCAGCGAGGGACTAGCGGGAGCAGTCGGGGAGCTGTTTTTT.

There are many counts of this clonotype. The chain joins TRBV7-6 to TRBJ1-2; tentative D call: TRBD1 (6 bases). Germline CDR1 is SGHVS and CDR2 is FNYEAQ. The V gene lost 3 bases and the J gene lost 6 bases, with 11 bases spanning the gap. CDR3 length: 13 residues. The CDR3 DNA reads as TGTGCCAGCAGCTTGGGTGAGGGGGATGGCTACACCTTC. Translated: CASSLGEGDGYTF.

The V and J genes are TRBV30 and TRBJ2-1; D is perhaps TRBD1 or TRBD2 (6 bases each). CDR3 length: 13 amino acids. V shed 0 bases and J shed 6 bases, with 9 bases lying between them. Germline V lookup: CDR1 GTSNPN, CDR2 SVGIG (reference sequence). The CDR3, as DNA: TGTGCCTGGAGTGTAGGAGGGGGCAATGAGCAGTTCTTC. Its translation is CAWSVGGGNEQFF.

This clonotype showed up many times. V usage is TRBV6-5 and J usage is TRBJ1-2; 8 bases are shared with TRBD1. The CDR3 is made up of 16 amino acids. CDR1 is MNHEY and CDR2 is SVGAGI in the germline V gene. Losses at the gene ends were 4 bases for V and 5 bases for J; bases not matched to a gene: 12. The CDR3 nucleotides read TGTGCCAGCAGTTCCACTCATCCACAGGGGGTATATGGCTACACCTTC. Its translation: CASSSTHPQGVYGYTF.

This clonotype was seen ten or more times. The chain combines TRBV7-9 with TRBJ2-7; D perhaps matches TRBD1 (6 bases). This CDR3 is built from 14 residues. In germline, CDR1 is SEHNR, CDR2 FQNEAQ (reference sequence). The V end lost 3 bases, the J end lost 0 bases, and 9 bases lay between the germline ends. CDR3 bases: TGTGCCAGCAGCTTCGGACAGCTCTCCTACGAGCAGTACTTC. As protein: CASSFGQLSYEQYF.

This clonotype was counted only a few times. The chain couples TRBV29-1 to TRBJ2-4; no reliable D call. Trimming pared 6 bases from V and 11 bases from J, leaving 17 bases between. Germline V gene data show CDR1 as SQVTM and CDR2 as ANQGSEA. CDR3 size: 12 residues. The CDR3 spells CSVLSTNSVQYF. The DNA for the CDR3 is TGCAGCGTCCTATCTACTAATTCAGTTCAGTACTTC.